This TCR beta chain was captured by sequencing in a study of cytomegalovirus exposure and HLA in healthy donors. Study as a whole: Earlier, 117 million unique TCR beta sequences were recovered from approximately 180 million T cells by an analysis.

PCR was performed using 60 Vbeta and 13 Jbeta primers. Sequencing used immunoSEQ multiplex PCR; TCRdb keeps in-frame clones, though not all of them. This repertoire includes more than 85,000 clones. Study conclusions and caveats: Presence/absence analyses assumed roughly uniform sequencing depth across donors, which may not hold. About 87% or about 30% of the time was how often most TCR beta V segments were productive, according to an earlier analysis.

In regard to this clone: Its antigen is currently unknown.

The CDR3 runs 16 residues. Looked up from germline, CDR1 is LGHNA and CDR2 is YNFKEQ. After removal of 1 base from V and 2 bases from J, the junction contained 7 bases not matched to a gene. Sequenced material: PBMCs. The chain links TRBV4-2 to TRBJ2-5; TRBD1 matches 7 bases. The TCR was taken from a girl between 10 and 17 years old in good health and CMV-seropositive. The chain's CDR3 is CASSQGSYRGQETQYF. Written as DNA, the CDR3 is TGTGCCAGCAGCCAAGGGAGTTACAGGGGACAAGAGACCCAGTACTTC.